Here is one T cell receptor beta chain with its context. Its antigen is currently unknown. These data originate in a study of PD-1 blockade in classical Hodgkin lymphoma. Study findings and constraints: Why the repertoires differ is still unclear, perhaps disease activity or prior therapy. As was reported, newly diagnosed patients showed lower baseline TCR diversity than healthy donors did.

Clones were read by immunoSEQ multiplex PCR, and TCRdb kept only the in-frame ones, dropping some. The repertoire holds tens of thousands of clones, with more than 85% as singletons. This CDR3 has 16 amino acids. Per the germline V gene, CDR1 is SNHLY and CDR2 is FYNNEI. The V gene end was trimmed by 7 bases and the J gene end by 5 bases; junction bases not matched to a gene: 13. Time point defined: newly diagnosed, previously untreated cHL patient sample. PBMCs from untreated, newly diagnosed classical Hodgkin lymphoma were comparison samples. The sample taken for sequencing was peripheral blood mononuclear cells (PBMCs). The chain uses TRBV2 and TRBJ2-2, with TRBD2 matching 7 bases. The clonotype comes from a human donor with classical Hodgkin lymphoma. In nucleotides, the CDR3 is TGTGCCAGCAAGTCGGGCCCCGGGGGGAAGACCGGGGAGCTGTTTTTT. Amino acids: CASKSGPGGKTGELFF.